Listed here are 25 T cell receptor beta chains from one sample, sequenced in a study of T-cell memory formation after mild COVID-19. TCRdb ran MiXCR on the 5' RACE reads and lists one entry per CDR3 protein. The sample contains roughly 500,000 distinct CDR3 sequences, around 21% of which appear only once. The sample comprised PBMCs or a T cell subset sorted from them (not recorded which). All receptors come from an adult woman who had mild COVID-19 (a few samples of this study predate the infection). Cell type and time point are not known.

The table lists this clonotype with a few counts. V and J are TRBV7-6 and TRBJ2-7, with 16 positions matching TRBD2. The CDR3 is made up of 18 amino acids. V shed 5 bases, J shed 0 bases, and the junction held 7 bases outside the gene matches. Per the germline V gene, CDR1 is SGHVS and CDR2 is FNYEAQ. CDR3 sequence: CASSPGLAGGPISYEQYF. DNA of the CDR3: TGTGCCAGCAGCCCGGGACTAGCGGGAGGGCCGATCTCCTACGAGCAGTACTTC.

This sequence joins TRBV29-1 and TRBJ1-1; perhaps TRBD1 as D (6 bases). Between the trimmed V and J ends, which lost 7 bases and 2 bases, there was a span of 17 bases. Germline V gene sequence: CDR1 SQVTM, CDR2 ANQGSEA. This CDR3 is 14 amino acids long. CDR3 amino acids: CSAPSDSHNTEAFF. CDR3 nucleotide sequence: TGCAGCGCTCCTTCGGACAGTCACAACACTGAAGCTTTCTTT.

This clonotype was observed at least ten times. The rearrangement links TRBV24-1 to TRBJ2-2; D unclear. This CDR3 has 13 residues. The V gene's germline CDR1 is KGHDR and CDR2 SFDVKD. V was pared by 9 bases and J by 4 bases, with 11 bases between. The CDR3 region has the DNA TGTGCCACCGGGCAGGCATCCACCGGGGAGCTGTTTTTT. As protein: CATGQASTGELFF.

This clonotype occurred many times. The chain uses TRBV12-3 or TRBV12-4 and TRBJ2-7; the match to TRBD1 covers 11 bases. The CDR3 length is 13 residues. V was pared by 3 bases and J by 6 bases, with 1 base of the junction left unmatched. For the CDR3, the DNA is TGTGCCAGCAGTTTCGGGACAGGGGGCGAGCAGTACTTC. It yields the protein CASSFGTGGEQYF.

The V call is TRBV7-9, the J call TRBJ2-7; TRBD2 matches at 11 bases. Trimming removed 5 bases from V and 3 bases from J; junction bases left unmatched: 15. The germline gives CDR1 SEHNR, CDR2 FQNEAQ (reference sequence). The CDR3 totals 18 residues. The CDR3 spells CASSPSLTSGSGSYEQYF. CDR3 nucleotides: TGTGCCAGCAGCCCGTCTCTTACTAGCGGGAGTGGTAGCTACGAGCAGTACTTC.

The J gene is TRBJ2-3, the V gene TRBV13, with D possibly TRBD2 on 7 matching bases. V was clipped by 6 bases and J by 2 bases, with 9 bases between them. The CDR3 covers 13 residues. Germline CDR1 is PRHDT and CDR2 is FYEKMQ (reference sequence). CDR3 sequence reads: CASSRGATDTQYF. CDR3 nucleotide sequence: TGTGCCAGCAGTCGGGGGGCCACAGATACGCAGTATTTT. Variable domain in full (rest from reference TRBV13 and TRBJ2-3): AAGVIQSPRHLIKEKRETATLKCYPIPRHDTVYWYQQGPGQDPQFLISFYEKMQSDKGSIPDRFSAQQFSDYHSELNMSSLELGDSALYFCASSRGATDTQYFGPGTRLTVL.

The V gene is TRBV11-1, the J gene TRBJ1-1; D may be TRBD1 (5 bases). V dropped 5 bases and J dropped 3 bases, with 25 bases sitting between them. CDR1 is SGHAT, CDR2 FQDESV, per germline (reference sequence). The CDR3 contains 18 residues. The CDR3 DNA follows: TGTGCCAGCAGCCCTCTAGGGGCAGAGGCGCTGGGGGACACTGAAGCTTTCTTT. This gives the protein CASSPLGAEALGDTEAFF.

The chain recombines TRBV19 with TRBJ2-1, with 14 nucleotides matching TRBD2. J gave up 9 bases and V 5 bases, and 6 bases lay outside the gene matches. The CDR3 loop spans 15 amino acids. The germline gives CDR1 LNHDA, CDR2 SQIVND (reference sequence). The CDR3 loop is CASSSGLAGGSEQFF. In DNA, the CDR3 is TGTGCCAGTAGTTCCGGACTAGCGGGAGGTAGTGAGCAGTTCTTC.

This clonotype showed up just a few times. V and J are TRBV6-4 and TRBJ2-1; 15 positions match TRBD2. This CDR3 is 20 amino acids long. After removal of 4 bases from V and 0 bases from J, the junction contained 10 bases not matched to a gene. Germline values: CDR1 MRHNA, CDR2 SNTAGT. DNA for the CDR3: TGTGCCAGCAGTGTCCCGGGACTAGCGGGAGGACCGAGCTCCTACAATGAGCAGTTCTTC. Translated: CASSVPGLAGGPSSYNEQFF.

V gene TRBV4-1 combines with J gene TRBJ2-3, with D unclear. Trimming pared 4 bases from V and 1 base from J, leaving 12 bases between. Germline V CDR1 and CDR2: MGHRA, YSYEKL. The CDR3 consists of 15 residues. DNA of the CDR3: TGCGCCAGCAGCCCCCAAAGGGTACGCACAGATACGCAGTATTTT. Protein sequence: CASSPQRVRTDTQYF.

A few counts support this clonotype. As DNA, the CDR3 is TGTGCCAGCAGCCCATTGGTGTCGGGGGGCGAGCAGTACTTC. Translating gives CASSPLVSGGEQYF. The chain couples TRBV6-6 to TRBJ2-7; 7 bases agree with TRBD2. The germline V gene encodes CDR1 MNHNY and CDR2 SVGAGI (reference sequence). The trim removed 6 bases at V and 6 bases at J, leaving 11 bases unmatched. The CDR3 spans 14 residues.

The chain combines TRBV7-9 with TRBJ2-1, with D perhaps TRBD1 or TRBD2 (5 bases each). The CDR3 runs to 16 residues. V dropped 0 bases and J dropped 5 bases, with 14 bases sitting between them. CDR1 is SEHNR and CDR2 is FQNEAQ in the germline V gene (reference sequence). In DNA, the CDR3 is TGTGCCAGCAGCTTAGCTTTCGGGACCAACCACAATGAGCAGTTCTTC. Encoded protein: CASSLAFGTNHNEQFF.

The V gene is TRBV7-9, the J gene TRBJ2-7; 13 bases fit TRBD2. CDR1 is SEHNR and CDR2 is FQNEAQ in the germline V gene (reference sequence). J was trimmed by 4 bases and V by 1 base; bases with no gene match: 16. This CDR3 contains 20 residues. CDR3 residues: CASSLGRGAGLAGVRYEQYF. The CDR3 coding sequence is TGTGCCAGCAGCTTAGGAAGGGGGGCAGGACTAGCGGGAGTACGGTACGAGCAGTACTTC.

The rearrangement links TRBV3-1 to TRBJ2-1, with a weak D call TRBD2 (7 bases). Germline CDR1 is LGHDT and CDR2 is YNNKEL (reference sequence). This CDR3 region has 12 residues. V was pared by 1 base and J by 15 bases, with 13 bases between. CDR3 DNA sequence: TGTGCCAGCAGCCAAGGGCGGGGGCGTGTGTTCTTC. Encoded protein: CASSQGRGRVFF.

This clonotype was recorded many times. The CDR3 sequence is CASSPRGYEQYF. CDR3 nucleotide sequence: TGTGCCAGCAGTCCAAGGGGGTACGAGCAGTACTTC. The rearrangement joins TRBV3-1 to TRBJ2-7, with D perhaps matching TRBD1 (6 bases). The CDR3 consists of 12 residues. V was cut by 6 bases and J by 4 bases, with 10 bases left in between. Germline loops: CDR1 LGHDT, CDR2 YNNKEL (reference sequence).

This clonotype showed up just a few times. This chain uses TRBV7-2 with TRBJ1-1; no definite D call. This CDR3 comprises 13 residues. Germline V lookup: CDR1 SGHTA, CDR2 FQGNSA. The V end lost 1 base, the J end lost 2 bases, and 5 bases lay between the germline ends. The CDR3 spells CASSLGINTEAFF. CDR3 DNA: TGTGCCAGCAGCTTAGGGATAAACACTGAAGCTTTCTTT.

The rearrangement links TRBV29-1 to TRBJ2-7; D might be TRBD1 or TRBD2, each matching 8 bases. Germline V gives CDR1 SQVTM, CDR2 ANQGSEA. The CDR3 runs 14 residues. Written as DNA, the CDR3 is TGCAGTGCGGGGGGAATGGGACAGGTGGGGAAGCAGTACTTC. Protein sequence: CSAGGMGQVGKQYF.

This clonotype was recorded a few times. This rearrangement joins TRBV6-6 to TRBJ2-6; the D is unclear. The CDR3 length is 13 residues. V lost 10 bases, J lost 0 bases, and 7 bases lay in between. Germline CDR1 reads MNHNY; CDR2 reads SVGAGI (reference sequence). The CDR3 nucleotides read TGTGCCACCATCGTCTCTGGGGCCAACGTCCTGACTTTC. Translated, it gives CATIVSGANVLTF.

The CDR3 sequence: CASSQGGADFYGYTF. The CDR3 region has the DNA TGCGCCAGCAGCCAAGGCGGGGCAGATTTCTATGGCTACACCTTC. The chain is built from TRBV4-1 and TRBJ1-2, with D perhaps TRBD1 (5 bases). The ends were cut back, 1 base at V and 4 bases at J, with 13 bases in the middle. This CDR3 comprises 15 residues. CDR1 MGHRA and CDR2 YSYEKL come from the germline V gene.

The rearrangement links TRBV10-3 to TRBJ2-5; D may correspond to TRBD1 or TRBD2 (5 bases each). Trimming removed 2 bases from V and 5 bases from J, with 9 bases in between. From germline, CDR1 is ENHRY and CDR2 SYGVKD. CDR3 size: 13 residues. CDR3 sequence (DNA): TGTGCCATCAGTGAGAGGGGAGTTGAGACCCAGTACTTC. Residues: CAISERGVETQYF.

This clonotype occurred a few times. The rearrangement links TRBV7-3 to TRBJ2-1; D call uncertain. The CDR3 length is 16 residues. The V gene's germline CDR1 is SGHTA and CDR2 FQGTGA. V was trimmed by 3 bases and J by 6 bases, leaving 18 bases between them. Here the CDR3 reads CASSFATGSGSNEQFF. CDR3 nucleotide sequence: TGTGCCAGCAGCTTCGCCACCGGGTCTGGCAGCAATGAGCAGTTCTTC. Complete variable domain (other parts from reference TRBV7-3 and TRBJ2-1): GAGVSQTPSNKVTEKGKYVELRCDPISGHTALYWYRQSLGQGPEFLIYFQGTGAADDSGLPNDRFFAVRPEGSVSTLKIQRTERGDSAVYLCASSFATGSGSNEQFFGPGTRLTVL.

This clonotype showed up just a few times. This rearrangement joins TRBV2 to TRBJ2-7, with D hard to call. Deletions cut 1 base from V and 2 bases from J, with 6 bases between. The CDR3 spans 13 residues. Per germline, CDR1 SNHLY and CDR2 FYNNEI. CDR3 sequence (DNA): TGTGCCAGCAGTGAAGAACACACCTACGAGCAGTACTTC. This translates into CASSEEHTYEQYF.

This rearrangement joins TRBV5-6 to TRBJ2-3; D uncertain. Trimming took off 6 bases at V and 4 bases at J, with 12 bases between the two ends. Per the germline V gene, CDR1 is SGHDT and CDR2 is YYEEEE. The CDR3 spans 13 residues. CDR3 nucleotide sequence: TGTGCCAGCACCCAAGCTGGTGCAGATACGCAGTATTTT. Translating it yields CASTQAGADTQYF.

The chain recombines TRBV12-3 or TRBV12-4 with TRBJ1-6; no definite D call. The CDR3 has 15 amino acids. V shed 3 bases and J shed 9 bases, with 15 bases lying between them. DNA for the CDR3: TGTGCCAGCAGTTTTAACCGGGGATATGCTTCACCCCTCCACTTT. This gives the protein CASSFNRGYASPLHF.

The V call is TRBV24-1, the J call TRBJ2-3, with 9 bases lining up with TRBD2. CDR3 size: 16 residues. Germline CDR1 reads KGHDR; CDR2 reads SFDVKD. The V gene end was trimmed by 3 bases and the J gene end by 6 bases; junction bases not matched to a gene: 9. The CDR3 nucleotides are TGTGCCACCAGTGATGTAGCGGGGGCATTCAGGGATACGCAGTATTTT. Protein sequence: CATSDVAGAFRDTQYF.